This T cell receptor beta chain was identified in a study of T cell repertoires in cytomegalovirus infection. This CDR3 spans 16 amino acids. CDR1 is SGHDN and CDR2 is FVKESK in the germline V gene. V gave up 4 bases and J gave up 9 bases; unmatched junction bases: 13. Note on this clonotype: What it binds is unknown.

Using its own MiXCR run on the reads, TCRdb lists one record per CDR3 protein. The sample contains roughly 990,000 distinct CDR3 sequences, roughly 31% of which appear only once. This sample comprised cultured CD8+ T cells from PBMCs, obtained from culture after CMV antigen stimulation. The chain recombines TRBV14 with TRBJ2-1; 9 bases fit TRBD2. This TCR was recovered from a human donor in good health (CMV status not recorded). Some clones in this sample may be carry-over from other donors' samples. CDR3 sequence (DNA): TGTGCCAGCAGCCCCCTGGGGGGCGGGGGGGCCGGTGAGCAGTTCTTC. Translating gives CASSPLGGGGAGEQFF.